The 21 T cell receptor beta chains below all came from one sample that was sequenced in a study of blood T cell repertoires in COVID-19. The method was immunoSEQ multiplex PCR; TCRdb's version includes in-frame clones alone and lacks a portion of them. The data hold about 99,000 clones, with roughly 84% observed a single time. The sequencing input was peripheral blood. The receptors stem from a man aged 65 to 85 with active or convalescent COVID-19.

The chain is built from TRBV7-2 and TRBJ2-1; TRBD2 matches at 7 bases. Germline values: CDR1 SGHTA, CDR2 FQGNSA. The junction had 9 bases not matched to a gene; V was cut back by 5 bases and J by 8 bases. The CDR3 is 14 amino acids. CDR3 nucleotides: TGTGCCAGCAGCCTGGGGGGGGGTGTTTATGAGCAGTTCTTC. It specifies CASSLGGGVYEQFF.

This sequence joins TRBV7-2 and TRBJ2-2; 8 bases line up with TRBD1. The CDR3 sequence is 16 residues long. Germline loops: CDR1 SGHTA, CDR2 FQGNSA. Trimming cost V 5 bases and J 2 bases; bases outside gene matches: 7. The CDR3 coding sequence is TGTGCCAGCAGCAGACCACAGGGGGGAAACACCGGGGAGCTGTTTTTT. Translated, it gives CASSRPQGGNTGELFF.

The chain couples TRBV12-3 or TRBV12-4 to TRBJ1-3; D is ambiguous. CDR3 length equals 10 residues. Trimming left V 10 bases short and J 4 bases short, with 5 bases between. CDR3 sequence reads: CATSGNTIYF. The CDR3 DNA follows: TGTGCCACATCCGGAAACACCATATATTTT.

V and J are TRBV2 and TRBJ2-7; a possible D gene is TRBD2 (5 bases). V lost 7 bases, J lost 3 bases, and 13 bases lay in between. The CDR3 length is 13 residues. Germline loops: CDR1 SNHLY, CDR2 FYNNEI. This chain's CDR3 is CASTSGEFYEQYF. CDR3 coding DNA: TGTGCCAGCACCTCCGGGGAATTCTACGAGCAGTACTTC.

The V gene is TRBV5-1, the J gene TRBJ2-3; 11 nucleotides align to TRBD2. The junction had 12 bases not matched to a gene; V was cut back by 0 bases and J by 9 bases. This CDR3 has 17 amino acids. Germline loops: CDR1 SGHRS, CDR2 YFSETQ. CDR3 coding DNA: TGCGCCAGCAGCTTGGCTGGGGCTAGCGGGGGGTACAGAACGCAGTATTTT. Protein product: CASSLAGASGGYRTQYF.

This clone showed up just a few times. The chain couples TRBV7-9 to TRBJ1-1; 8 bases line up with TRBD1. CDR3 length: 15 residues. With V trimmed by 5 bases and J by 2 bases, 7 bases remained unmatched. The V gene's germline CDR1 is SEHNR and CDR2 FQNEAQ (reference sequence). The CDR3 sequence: CASSPRQGQNTEAFF. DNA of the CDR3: TGTGCCAGCAGCCCACGACAGGGGCAAAACACTGAAGCTTTCTTT. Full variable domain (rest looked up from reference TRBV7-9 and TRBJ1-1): DTGVSQNPRHKITKRGQNVTFRCDPISEHNRLYWYRQTLGQGPEFLTYFQNEAQLEKSRLLSDRFSAERPKGSFSTLEIQRTEQGDSAMYLCASSPRQGQNTEAFFGQGTRLTVV.

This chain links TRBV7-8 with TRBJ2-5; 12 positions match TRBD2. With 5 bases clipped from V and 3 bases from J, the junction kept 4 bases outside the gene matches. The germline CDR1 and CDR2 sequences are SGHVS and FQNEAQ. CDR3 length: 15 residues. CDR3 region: CASSPGLAGKETQYF. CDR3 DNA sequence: TGTGCCAGCAGCCCAGGACTAGCGGGAAAAGAGACCCAGTACTTC.

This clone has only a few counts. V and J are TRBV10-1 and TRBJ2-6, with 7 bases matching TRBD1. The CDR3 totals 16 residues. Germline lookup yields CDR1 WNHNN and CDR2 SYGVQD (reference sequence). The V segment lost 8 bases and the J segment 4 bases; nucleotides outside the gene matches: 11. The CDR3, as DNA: TGCGCCAGCTTGATCCGCAGGGGGTCCGGGGCCAACGTCCTGACTTTC. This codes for CASLIRRGSGANVLTF.

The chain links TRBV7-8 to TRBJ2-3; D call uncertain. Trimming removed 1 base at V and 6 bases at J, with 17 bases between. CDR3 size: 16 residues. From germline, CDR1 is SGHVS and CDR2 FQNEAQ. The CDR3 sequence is CASSLGGSWYTDTQYF. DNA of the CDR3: TGTGCCAGCAGCTTAGGAGGCTCCTGGTACACGGATACGCAGTATTTT.

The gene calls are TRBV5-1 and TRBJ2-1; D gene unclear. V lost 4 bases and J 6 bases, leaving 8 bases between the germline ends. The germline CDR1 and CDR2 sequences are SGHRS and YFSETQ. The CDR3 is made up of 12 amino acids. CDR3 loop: CASSHEVNEQFF. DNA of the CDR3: TGCGCCAGCAGCCATGAGGTCAATGAGCAGTTCTTC.

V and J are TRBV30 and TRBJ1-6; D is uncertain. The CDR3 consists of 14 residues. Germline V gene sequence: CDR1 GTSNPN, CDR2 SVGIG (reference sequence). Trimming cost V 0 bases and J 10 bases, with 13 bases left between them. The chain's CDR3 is CAWSVAQFNSPLHF. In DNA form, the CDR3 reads TGTGCCTGGAGTGTCGCACAGTTTAACTCACCCCTCCACTTT.

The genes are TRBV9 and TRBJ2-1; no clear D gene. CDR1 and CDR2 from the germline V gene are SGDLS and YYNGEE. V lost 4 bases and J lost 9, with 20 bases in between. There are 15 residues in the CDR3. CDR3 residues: CASSSDSSPTFEQFF. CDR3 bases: TGTGCCAGCAGCTCCGACTCCTCTCCTACGTTTGAGCAGTTCTTC.

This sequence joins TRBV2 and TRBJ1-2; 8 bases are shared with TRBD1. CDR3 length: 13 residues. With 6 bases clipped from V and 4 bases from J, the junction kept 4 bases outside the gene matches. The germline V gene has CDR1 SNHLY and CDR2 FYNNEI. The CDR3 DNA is TGTGCCAGCAGGGGGACAGGTCCCTATGGCTACACCTTC. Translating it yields CASRGTGPYGYTF.

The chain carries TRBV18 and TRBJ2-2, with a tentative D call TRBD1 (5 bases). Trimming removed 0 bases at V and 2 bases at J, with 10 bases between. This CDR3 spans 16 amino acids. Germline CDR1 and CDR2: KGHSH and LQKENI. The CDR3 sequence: CASSPPTGLNTGELFF. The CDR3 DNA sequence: TGTGCCAGCTCACCACCTACAGGTCTAAACACCGGGGAGCTGTTTTTT.

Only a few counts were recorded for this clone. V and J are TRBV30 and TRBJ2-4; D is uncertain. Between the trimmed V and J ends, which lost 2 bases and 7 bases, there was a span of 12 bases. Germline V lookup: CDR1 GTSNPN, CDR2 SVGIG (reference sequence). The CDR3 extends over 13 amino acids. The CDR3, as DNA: TGTGCCTGGAGTAACCCGGGTACGAACATTCAGTACTTC. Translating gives CAWSNPGTNIQYF.

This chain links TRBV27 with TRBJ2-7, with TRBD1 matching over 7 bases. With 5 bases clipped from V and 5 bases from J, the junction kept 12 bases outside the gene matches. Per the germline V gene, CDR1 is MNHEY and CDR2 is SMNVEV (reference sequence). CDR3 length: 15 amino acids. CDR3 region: CASSAWDRGSHEQYF. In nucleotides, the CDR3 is TGTGCCAGCAGTGCCTGGGACAGAGGGTCCCACGAGCAGTACTTC.

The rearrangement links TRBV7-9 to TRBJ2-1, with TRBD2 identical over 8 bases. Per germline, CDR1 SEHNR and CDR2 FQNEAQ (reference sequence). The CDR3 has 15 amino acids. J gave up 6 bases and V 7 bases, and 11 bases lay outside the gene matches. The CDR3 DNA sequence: TGTGCCAGCACCCGGGGGGGGCAGGTCAGCAATGAGCAGTTCTTC. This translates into CASTRGGQVSNEQFF.

The CDR3 loop is CASSIDRGGWGNSPLHF. The CDR3 bases are TGTGCCAGCAGTATAGACAGGGGTGGGTGGGGAAATTCACCCCTCCACTTT. The chain carries TRBV28 and TRBJ1-6; 8 bases match TRBD1. The CDR3 extends over 17 amino acids. V lost 5 bases, J lost 7 bases, and 13 bases stayed unmatched. Germline V gene lookup returns CDR1 MDHEN and CDR2 SYDVKM.

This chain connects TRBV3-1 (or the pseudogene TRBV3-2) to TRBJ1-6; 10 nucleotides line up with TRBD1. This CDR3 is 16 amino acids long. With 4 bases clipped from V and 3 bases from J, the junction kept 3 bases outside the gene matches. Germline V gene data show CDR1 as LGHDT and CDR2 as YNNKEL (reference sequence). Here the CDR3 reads CASSRGTGVYNSPLHF. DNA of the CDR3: TGTGCCAGCAGCCGAGGGACAGGGGTCTATAATTCACCCCTCCACTTT.

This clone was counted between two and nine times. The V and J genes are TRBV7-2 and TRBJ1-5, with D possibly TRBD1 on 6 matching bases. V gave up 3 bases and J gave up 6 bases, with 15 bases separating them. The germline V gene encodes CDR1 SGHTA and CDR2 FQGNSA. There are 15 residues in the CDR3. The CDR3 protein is CASSLAGGLSQPQHF. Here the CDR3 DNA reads TGTGCCAGCAGCTTGGCGGGGGGGCTCAGTCAGCCCCAGCATTTT.

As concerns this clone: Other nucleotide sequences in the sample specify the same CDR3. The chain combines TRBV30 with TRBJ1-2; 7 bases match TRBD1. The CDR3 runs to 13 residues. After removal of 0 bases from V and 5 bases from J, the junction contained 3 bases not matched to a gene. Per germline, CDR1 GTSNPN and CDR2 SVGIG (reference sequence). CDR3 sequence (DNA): TGTGCCTGGAGTGTAGCAGGGGGGTATGGCTACACCTTC. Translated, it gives CAWSVAGGYGYTF.